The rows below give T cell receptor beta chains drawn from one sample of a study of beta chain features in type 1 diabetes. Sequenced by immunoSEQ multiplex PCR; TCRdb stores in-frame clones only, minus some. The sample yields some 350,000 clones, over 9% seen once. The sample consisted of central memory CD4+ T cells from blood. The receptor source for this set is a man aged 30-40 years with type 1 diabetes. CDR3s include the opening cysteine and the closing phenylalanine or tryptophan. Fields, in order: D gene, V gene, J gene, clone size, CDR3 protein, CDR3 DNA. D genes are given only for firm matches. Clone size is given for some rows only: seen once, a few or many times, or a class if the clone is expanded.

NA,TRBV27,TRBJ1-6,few,CASSLEGAYNSPLHF,TGTGCCAGCAGTTTAGAGGGGGCCTATAATTCACCCCTCCACTTT
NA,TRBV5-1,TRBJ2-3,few,CASSLNPDTQYF,TGCGCCAGCAGCTTGAACCCAGATACGCAGTATTTT
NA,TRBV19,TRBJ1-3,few,CATSGSGNTIYF,TGTGCCACTTCGGGGTCTGGAAACACCATATATTTT
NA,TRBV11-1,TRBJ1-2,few,CASSLGPGMDGYTF,TGTGCCAGCAGCTTAGGGCCGGGGATGGATGGCTACACCTTC
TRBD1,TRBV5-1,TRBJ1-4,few,CASTRQGEKLFF,TGCGCCAGCACACGACAGGGGGAAAAACTGTTTTTT
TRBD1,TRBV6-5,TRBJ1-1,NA,CASSFTTGQTEAFF,TGTGCCAGCAGTTTCACGACAGGGCAGACTGAAGCTTTCTTT
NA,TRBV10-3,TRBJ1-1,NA,CAISDKGAGEDTEAFF,TGTGCCATCAGTGATAAAGGGGCAGGGGAGGACACTGAAGCTTTCTTT
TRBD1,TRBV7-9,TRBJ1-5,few,CASSLVWDRDNQPQHF,TGTGCCAGCAGCTTAGTATGGGACAGAGACAATCAGCCCCAGCATTTT
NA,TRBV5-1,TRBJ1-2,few,CASSLGVTAYYGYTF,TGCGCCAGCAGCTTGGGCGTGACAGCGTACTATGGCTACACCTTC
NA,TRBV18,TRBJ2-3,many,CASSPEAAAQYF,TGTGCCAGCTCACCAGAGGCAGCGGCGCAGTATTTT
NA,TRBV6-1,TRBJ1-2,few,CASIGGVDYGYTF,TGTGCCAGCATTGGGGGGGTAGACTATGGCTACACCTTC
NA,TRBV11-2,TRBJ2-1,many,CASSYQRVAGEQFF,TGTGCCAGCAGCTACCAAAGGGTAGCTGGTGAGCAGTTCTTC
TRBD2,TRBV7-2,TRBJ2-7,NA,CASSSKGLVSYEQYF,TGTGCCAGCAGCTCGAAGGGACTAGTCTCCTACGAGCAGTACTTC
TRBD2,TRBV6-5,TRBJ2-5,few,CASKTSAFQETQYF,TGTGCCAGCAAAACTAGCGCGTTCCAAGAGACCCAGTACTTC
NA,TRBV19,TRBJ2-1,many,CASSMLGNEQFF,TGTGCCAGTAGTATGTTGGGGAATGAGCAGTTCTTC
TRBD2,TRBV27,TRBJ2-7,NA,CASSFQAAGGGLVYF,TGTGCCAGCAGTTTCCAGGCTGCGGGAGGGGGTTTGGTGTACTTC
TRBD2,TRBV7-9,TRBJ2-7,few,CASSLLGTSGYEQYF,TGTGCCAGCAGCTTACTCGGGACTAGCGGCTACGAGCAGTACTTC
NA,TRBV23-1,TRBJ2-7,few,CASSQSYQAWTYEQYF,TGCGCCAGCAGTCAATCGTATCAGGCCTGGACATACGAGCAGTACTTC
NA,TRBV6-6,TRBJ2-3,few,CATRLVVGRTDTQYF,TGTGCCACCCGGCTAGTTGTCGGGAGAACAGATACGCAGTATTTT
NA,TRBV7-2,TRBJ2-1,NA,CASSATRGLSSYNEQFF,TGTGCCAGCAGCGCTACTCGGGGGTTGAGCTCCTACAATGAGCAGTTCTTC
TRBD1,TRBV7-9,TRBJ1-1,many,CASSWDRAGTEAFF,TGTGCCAGCAGCTGGGACAGGGCGGGCACTGAAGCTTTCTTT
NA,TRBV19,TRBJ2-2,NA,CASSLQGAGELFF,TGTGCCAGTAGTTTACAGGGCGCCGGGGAGCTGTTTTTT
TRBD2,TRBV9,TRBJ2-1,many,CASSVHSGIADEQFF,TGTGCCAGCAGCGTCCATAGCGGGATCGCGGATGAGCAGTTCTTC
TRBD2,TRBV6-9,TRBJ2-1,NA,CASSYPLLAAGVTYNEQFF,TGTGCCAGCAGTTATCCGTTACTAGCGGCGGGGGTTACCTACAATGAGCAGTTCTTC
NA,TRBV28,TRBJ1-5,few,CASSLRAQVNQPQHF,TGTGCCAGCAGTTTACGGGCGCAGGTCAATCAGCCCCAGCATTTT
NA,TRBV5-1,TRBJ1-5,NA,CASSEQGPGQPQHF,TGCGCCAGCAGCGAGCAGGGGCCCGGTCAGCCCCAGCATTTT
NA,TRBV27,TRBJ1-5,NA,CASSLVGGARNQPQHF,TGTGCCAGCAGTTTGGTTGGGGGGGCTCGAAATCAGCCCCAGCATTTT
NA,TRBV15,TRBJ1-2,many,CATSRDGRGDGYTF,TGTGCCACCAGCAGAGATGGCAGGGGAGATGGCTACACCTTC
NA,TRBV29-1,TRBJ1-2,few,CSVEDVKGAVSTGYTF,TGCAGCGTTGAAGATGTGAAAGGGGCCGTGAGTACTGGCTACACCTTC
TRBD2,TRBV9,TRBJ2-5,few,CASSAGTSGQETQYF,TGTGCCAGCAGCGCCGGGACTAGCGGCCAAGAGACCCAGTACTTC
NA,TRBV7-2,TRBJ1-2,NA,CASSSKRTARPNYGYTF,TGTGCCAGCAGCTCGAAACGGACCGCCCGGCCTAACTATGGCTACACCTTC
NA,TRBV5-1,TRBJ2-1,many,CASSIGVETEQFF,TGCGCCAGCAGCATTGGAGTGGAGACTGAGCAGTTCTTC
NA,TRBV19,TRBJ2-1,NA,CASRGLTGSSYNEQFF,TGTGCCAGTAGGGGACTGACTGGGAGCTCCTACAATGAGCAGTTCTTC
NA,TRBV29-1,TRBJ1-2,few,CSVTTAATYGYTF,TGCAGCGTGACGACGGCGGCTACCTATGGCTACACCTTC
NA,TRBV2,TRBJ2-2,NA,CASTRIISGSGELFF,TGTGCCAGCACGCGTATCATTTCAGGTTCCGGGGAGCTGTTTTTT
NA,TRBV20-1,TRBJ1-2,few,CSALVLYGYTF,TGCAGTGCCTTGGTGCTCTATGGCTACACCTTC
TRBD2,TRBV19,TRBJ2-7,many,CASSTGLAGVSYEQYF,TGTGCCAGTAGTACGGGACTAGCGGGCGTTTCCTACGAGCAGTACTTC
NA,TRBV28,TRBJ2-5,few,CASSLAGARVKETQYF,TGTGCCAGCAGTTTGGCGGGGGCGCGGGTTAAAGAGACCCAGTACTTC
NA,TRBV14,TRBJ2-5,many,CASSRILRGPGETQYF,TGTGCCAGCAGCCGAATCCTTCGGGGACCAGGAGAGACCCAGTACTTC
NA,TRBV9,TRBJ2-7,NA,CASSVEAGRGEQYF,TGTGCCAGCAGCGTAGAGGCAGGGCGGGGCGAGCAGTACTTC
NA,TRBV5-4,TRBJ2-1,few,CASSSRLQSYNEQFF,TGTGCCAGCAGCTCAAGACTACAGTCCTACAATGAGCAGTTCTTC
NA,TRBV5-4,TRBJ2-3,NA,CASSLKGGSDTQYF,TGTGCCAGCAGCTTGAAGGGGGGATCGGATACGCAGTATTTT
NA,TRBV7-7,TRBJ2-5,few,CASSLERQETQYF,TGTGCTAGCAGCTTAGAACGGCAAGAGACCCAGTACTTC
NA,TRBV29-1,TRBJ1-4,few,CSVTSWDEKLFF,TGCAGCGTAACTTCTTGGGATGAAAAACTGTTTTTT
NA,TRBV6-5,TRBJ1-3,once,CASSYSGQGNTIYF,TGTGCCAGCAGTTACTCGGGGCAGGGAAACACCATATATTTT
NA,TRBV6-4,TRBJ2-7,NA,CASSHQNEQYF,TGTGCCAGCAGCCATCAAAACGAGCAGTACTTC
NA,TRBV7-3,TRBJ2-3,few,CASSLSSPLPDTQYF,TGTGCTAGCAGCTTATCGTCTCCGCTCCCCGATACGCAGTATTTT
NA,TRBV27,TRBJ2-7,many,CASIGEGAYEQYF,TGTGCCAGCATTGGGGAGGGGGCCTACGAGCAGTACTTC